This T cell receptor (beta chain) was profiled in a study of Ad26.COV2.S vaccination and SARS-CoV-2 variants. The CDR3 is 12 residues long. Germline V gene sequence: CDR1 SGHTA, CDR2 FQGNSA. The ends were cut back, 6 bases at V and 5 bases at J, with 10 bases in the middle. Whole-study findings and limits: Reportedly, spike-specific CD8+ and CD4+ T cell responses achieved substantial breadth once vaccination had taken place.

The protocol was immunoSEQ multiplex PCR, while the TCRdb copy is restricted to in-frame clones and leaves out a portion. The sample contains about 680,000 clones, about 89% of which appear only once. Treatment here: 15 to 20 received Ad26.COV2.S at low or high dose, single or two shots; a few received placebo; per-sample allocation not given. Material that was analyzed had been drawn on day 63 after the first vaccine or placebo injection. With respect to this clone: Its target is not known.

This TCR came from a person aged 18 to 65 who received the Ad26.COV2.S COVID-19 vaccine or a placebo. The sample was peripheral blood, taken in a trial of Ad26.COV2.S vaccine versus placebo. The V gene is TRBV7-2, the J gene TRBJ1-1, with no clear D. CDR3 amino acids: CASSSEATEAFF. CDR3 bases: TGTGCCAGCAGTTCAGAGGCGACTGAAGCTTTCTTT.